This T cell receptor beta chain was captured in a study of OX40 agonist ivuxolimab in advanced cancers. Clones were sequenced by immunoSEQ multiplex PCR, and TCRdb holds only the in-frame ones, with some missing. The data hold about 73,000 clones, with around 90% observed a single time. CDR1 and CDR2 from the germline V gene are SGHVS and FNYEAQ. The CDR3 sequence is 12 residues long. Trimming took 5 bases from V and 9 from J; bases not matched to a gene: 4. This receptor was identified in an adult with an advanced solid tumor such as melanoma, head and neck, liver or kidney cancer. V usage is TRBV7-6 and J usage is TRBJ2-1; 7 bases match TRBD1. Sample: CD4+ or CD8+ T cells sorted from blood, taken in a trial of the OX40 agonist ivuxolimab. Written as DNA, the CDR3 is TGTGCCAGCAGCCCGGGACAGTTTGAGCAGTTCTTC. Its translation: CASSPGQFEQFF.